This T cell receptor (beta chain) was found in a study of blood T cells in healthy people across ages. V lost 1 base and J lost 0; bases outside the gene matches: 2. The CDR3 sequence is 16 residues long. Germline V gives CDR1 MGHRA, CDR2 YSYEKL. This clonotype has a count of ten or more. A J-beta primer mix and a sample-barcoded 5' primer were used in a second PCR of about 7 to 12 cycles. TCRdb passed the 5' RACE reads through MiXCR, listing each CDR3 protein once. This sample has roughly 1.7 million distinct CDR3 sequences, with about 35% found just once. Material for sequencing was blood. This chain uses TRBV4-1 with TRBJ2-4, with 8 positions matching TRBD2. The receptor was derived from a woman in her 30s in good health. The chain's CDR3 is CASSQGSGIAKNIQYF. CDR3 DNA sequence: TGCGCCAGCAGCCAAGGTAGCGGGATAGCCAAAAACATTCAGTACTTC.